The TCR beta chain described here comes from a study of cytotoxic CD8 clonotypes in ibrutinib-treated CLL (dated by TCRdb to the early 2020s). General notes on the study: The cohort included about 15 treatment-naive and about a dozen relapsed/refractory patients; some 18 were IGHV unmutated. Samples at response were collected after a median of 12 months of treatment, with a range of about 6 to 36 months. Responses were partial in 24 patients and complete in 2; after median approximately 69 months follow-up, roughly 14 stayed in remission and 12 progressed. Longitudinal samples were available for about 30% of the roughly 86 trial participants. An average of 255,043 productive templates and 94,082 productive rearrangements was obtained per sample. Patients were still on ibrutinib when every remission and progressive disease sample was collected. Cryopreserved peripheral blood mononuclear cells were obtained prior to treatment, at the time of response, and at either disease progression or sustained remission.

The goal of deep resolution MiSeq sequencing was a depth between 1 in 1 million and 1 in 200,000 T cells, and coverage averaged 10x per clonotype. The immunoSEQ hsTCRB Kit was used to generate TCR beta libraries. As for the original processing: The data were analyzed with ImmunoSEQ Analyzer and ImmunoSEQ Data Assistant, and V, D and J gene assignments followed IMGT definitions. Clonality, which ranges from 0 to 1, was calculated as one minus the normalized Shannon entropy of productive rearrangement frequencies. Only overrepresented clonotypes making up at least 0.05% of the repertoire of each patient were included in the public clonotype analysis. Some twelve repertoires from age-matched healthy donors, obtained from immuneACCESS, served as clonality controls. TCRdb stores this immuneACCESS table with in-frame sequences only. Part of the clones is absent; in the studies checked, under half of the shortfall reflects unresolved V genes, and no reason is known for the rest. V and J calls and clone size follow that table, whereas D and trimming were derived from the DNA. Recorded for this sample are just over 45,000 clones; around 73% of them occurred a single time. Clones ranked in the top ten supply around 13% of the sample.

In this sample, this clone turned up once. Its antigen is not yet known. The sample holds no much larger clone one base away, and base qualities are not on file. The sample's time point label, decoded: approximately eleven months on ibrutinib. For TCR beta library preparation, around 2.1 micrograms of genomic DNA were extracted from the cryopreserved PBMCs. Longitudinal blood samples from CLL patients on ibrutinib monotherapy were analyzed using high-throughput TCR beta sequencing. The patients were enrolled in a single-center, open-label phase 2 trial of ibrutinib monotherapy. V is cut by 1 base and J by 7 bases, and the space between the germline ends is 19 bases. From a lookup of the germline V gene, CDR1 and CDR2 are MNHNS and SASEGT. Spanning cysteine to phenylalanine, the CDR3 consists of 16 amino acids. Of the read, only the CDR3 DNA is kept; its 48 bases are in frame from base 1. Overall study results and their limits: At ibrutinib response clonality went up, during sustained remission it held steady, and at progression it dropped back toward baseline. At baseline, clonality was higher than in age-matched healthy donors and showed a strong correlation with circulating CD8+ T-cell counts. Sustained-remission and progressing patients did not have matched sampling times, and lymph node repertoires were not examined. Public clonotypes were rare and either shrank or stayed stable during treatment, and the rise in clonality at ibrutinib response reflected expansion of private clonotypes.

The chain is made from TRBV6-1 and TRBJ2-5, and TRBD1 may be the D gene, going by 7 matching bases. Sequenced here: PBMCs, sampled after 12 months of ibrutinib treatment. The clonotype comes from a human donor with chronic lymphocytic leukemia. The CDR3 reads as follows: CASSEGGEPPGGTQYF. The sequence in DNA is TGTGCCAGCAGTGAAGGGGGGGAACCCCCAGGGGGGACCCAGTACTTC.